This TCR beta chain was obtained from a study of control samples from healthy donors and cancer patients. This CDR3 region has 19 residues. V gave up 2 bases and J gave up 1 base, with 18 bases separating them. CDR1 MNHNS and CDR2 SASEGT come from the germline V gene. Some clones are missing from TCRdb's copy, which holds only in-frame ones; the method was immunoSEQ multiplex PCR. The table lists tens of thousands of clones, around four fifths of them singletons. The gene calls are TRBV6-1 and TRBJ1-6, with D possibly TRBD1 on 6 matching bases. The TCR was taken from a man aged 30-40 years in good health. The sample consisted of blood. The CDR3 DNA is TGTGCCAGCAGTGAACCGAAGGGGGGGCGACGGTCCTATAATTCACCCCTCCACTTT. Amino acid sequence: CASSEPKGGRRSYNSPLHF.